This passage covers 27 T cell receptor beta chains from one sample sequenced in a study of a mutant IDH1 vaccine in newly diagnosed glioma. Noted time point: baseline, week 1 (first vaccination visit). Treatment indicated: pre-vaccination baseline after standard-of-care therapy. Assay used: immunoSEQ multiplex PCR; TCRdb lists only in-frame clones, some missing. There are 98,000 or so clones in the sample; around 90% occur only once, and roughly 0.58% lies in the top ten. This specimen consisted of PBMCs, obtained from a glioma patient treated with radiotherapy, temozolomide or both. These receptors originate from a woman aged 45-65 years with glioma.

In DNA form, the CDR3 reads TGTGCCAGCAGCTTAGGGGCGGAATATACGCAGTATTTT. This gives the protein CASSLGAEYTQYF. This chain uses TRBV7-3 with TRBJ2-3; D perhaps matches TRBD1 (5 bases). Germline V gene lookup returns CDR1 SGHTA and CDR2 FQGTGA. This CDR3 contains 13 residues. V was trimmed by 2 bases and J by 7 bases, leaving 10 bases between them.

The chain employs TRBV9 and TRBJ2-3, with TRBD1 identical over 7 bases. Germline CDR1 reads SGDLS; CDR2 reads YYNGEE. With 1 base clipped from V and 0 bases from J, the junction kept 5 bases outside the gene matches. The CDR3 consists of 16 residues. For the CDR3, the DNA is TGTGCCAGCAGCGTATCTGGACAGGCCAGCACAGATACGCAGTATTTT. Its protein is CASSVSGQASTDTQYF. The complete variable domain, with remaining parts taken from reference TRBV9 and TRBJ2-3, reads DSGVTQTPKHLITATGQRVTLRCSPRSGDLSVYWYQQSLDQGLQFLIQYYNGEERAKGNILERFSAQQFPDLHSELNLSSLELGDSALYFCASSVSGQASTDTQYFGPGTRLTVL.

The genes are TRBV6-4 and TRBJ2-2; TRBD1 agrees at 9 bases. Trimming took 4 bases from V and 5 from J; bases not matched to a gene: 2. Germline CDR1 is MRHNA and CDR2 is SNTAGT. This CDR3 is 14 amino acids long. The CDR3 here is CASSVQGATGELFF. The CDR3 DNA reads as TGTGCCAGCAGTGTACAGGGGGCAACCGGGGAGCTGTTTTTT.

This clone was observed a single time. This sequence joins TRBV5-5 and TRBJ2-3, with D possibly matching TRBD1 (6 bases). Germline V CDR1 and CDR2: SGHKS, YYEKEE (reference sequence). There are 14 residues in the CDR3. Trimming stripped 0 bases from V and 3 bases from J, with 8 bases between. CDR3 protein: CASSLDGTTDTQYF. CDR3 bases: TGTGCCAGCAGCTTGGACGGGACAACAGATACGCAGTATTTT.

The genes are TRBV19 and TRBJ2-2; either TRBD1 or TRBD2 may fit D (5 bases each). The germline V gene encodes CDR1 LNHDA and CDR2 SQIVND (reference sequence). The V end lost 8 bases, the J end lost 7 bases, and 14 bases lay between the germline ends. There are 13 residues in the CDR3. In DNA form, the CDR3 reads TGTGCCAGTCTCAGAGGGGAGTACGGGGAGCTGTTTTTT. Amino acids: CASLRGEYGELFF. Full variable domain (remainder filled in from reference TRBV19 and TRBJ2-2): DGGITQSPKYLFRKEGQNVTLSCEQNLNHDAMYWYRQDPGQGLRLIYYSQIVNDFQKGDIAEGYSVSREKKESFPLTVTSAQKNPTAFYLCASLRGEYGELFFGEGSRLTVL.

This clone was observed a single time. The chain combines TRBV28 with TRBJ1-2, with D possibly being TRBD1 (5 bases). The CDR3 runs 17 residues. Looked up from germline, CDR1 is MDHEN and CDR2 is SYDVKM. Trimming removed 6 bases from V and 4 bases from J, with 24 bases in between. The CDR3 nucleotides read TGTGCCAGCAGCTCTATCCCAAACCGGGACGGAAGCTATGGCTACACCTTC. This sequence encodes CASSSIPNRDGSYGYTF.

This chain connects TRBV19 to TRBJ2-5, with TRBD2 matching over 11 bases. This CDR3 contains 16 residues. Germline CDR1 LNHDA, CDR2 SQIVND (reference sequence). V lost 4 bases and J lost 1; bases outside the gene matches: 5. The CDR3 DNA sequence: TGTGCCAGTAGTACGGGGGGACTAGCGGTCCAAGAGACCCAGTACTTC. Protein product: CASSTGGLAVQETQYF.

The CDR3 reads CASSLDPGIRGRNEQFF. CDR3 nucleotides: TGTGCCAGCAGCTTAGACCCCGGGATTAGGGGGAGGAATGAGCAGTTCTTC. The chain combines TRBV7-2 with TRBJ2-1, with D tentatively TRBD1 or TRBD2 (6 bases each). V was clipped by 1 base and J by 7 bases, with 20 bases between them. This CDR3 is built from 17 residues. CDR1 and CDR2 (germline): SGHTA, FQGNSA.

As for this clone: The junction and the germline gene differ at one end; a read error may be behind it. The V call is TRBV5-1, the J call TRBJ2-7; the D call may be TRBD1 or TRBD2 (5 bases each). Per the germline V gene, CDR1 is SGHRS and CDR2 is YFSETQ. The CDR3 has 15 amino acids. The CDR3 DNA follows: TGTGCCAGCAGCTTGGATGCAGGGAGCTCCTACGAGCAGTACTTC. Translation gives CASSLDAGSSYEQYF.

The chain links TRBV7-3 to TRBJ2-3; D gene unclear. The V and J ends lost 3 bases and 0 bases respectively, with 7 bases between them. Germline CDR1 SGHTA, CDR2 FQGTGA. This CDR3 is 14 amino acids long. This CDR3 reads CASSFDRSTDTQYF. The CDR3 coding sequence is TGTGCCAGCAGCTTTGATCGGAGCACAGATACGCAGTATTTT.

This chain connects TRBV4-1 to TRBJ2-1; D may be TRBD2 (6 bases). The CDR3 is 16 residues long. The V end lost 2 bases, the J end lost 4 bases, and 15 bases lay between the germline ends. The V gene's germline CDR1 is MGHRA and CDR2 YSYEKL. As DNA, the CDR3 is TGCGCCAGCAGCCAACCTTTAGCGGTCCTGTACAATGAGCAGTTCTTC. Translation gives CASSQPLAVLYNEQFF.

This clone was picked up a small number of times. The rearrangement uses TRBV28 and TRBJ1-2, with TRBD1 matching over 9 bases. Germline V CDR1 and CDR2: MDHEN, SYDVKM. V dropped 7 bases and J dropped 2; count of bases not matched to a gene: 8. The CDR3 consists of 15 residues. The CDR3: CASTLQGAGNYGYTF. Written as DNA, the CDR3 is TGTGCCAGCACCCTACAGGGGGCGGGAAACTATGGCTACACCTTC.

This chain uses TRBV27 with TRBJ1-2; D is unclear. Germline CDR1 is MNHEY and CDR2 is SMNVEV (reference sequence). The CDR3 is 17 residues long. The V end was cut by 2 bases, the J end by 2 bases, with 18 bases between. CDR3 in DNA: TGTGCCAGCAGTTTAAGAGGGATCCCGATTGGGAACTATGGCTACACCTTC. Encoded protein: CASSLRGIPIGNYGYTF.

J is TRBJ2-5 and V is TRBV30; D is unclear. The V and J ends lost 4 bases and 3 bases respectively, with 12 bases between them. CDR3 size: 13 residues. CDR1 and CDR2 from the germline V gene are GTSNPN and SVGIG (reference sequence). The CDR3 sequence is CAWMRPGEETQYF. The CDR3 DNA reads TGTGCCTGGATGCGTCCAGGAGAAGAGACCCAGTACTTC.

The chain is built from TRBV7-6 and TRBJ2-1, with 9 positions matching TRBD2. The CDR3 runs to 17 residues. V shed 5 bases, J shed 0 bases, and the junction held 8 bases outside the gene matches. Germline CDR1 is SGHVS and CDR2 is FNYEAQ. The CDR3 reads CASSLKVAGDSYNEQFF. In DNA form, the CDR3 reads TGTGCCAGCAGCCTTAAGGTAGCGGGAGACTCCTACAATGAGCAGTTCTTC.

The CDR3 region has the DNA TGTGCCAGCAGAACCGGGACTCAGGGGAGCAAAAACATTCAGTACTTC. It codes for CASRTGTQGSKNIQYF. The rearrangement links TRBV2 to TRBJ2-4; tentatively, D is TRBD1 or TRBD2 (6 bases each). Per germline, CDR1 SNHLY and CDR2 FYNNEI. The CDR3 runs to 16 residues. The V gene lost 6 bases and the J gene lost 3 bases, with 18 bases spanning the gap.

This clone was seen a handful of times. The V and J genes are TRBV2 and TRBJ2-7; D remains unclear. The CDR3 extends over 13 amino acids. The V gene's germline CDR1 is SNHLY and CDR2 FYNNEI. Deletions cut 6 bases from V and 7 bases from J, with 16 bases between. CDR3 bases: TGTGCCAGCAGCGTACTCGATCTTGGGGAGCAGTACTTC. Translation gives CASSVLDLGEQYF.

The V gene is TRBV5-1, the J gene TRBJ2-5; 9 bases map to TRBD1. The DNA end lines up better with TRBJ2-7; the J call may be wrong. This CDR3 has 16 amino acids. CDR1 and CDR2 from the germline V gene are SGHRS and YFSETQ. The CDR3 region is CASSPRQGGYSYEQYF. The CDR3 nucleotides read TGCGCCAGCAGCCCTAGACAGGGGGGCTACTCCTACGAGCAGTACTTC.

The sample holds a few counts of this clone. V usage is TRBV10-1 and J usage is TRBJ2-2, with TRBD2 identical over 7 bases. The V gene's germline CDR1 is WNHNN and CDR2 SYGVQD (reference sequence). The J segment lost 0 bases and the V segment lost 5 bases, leaving 9 bases of the junction unmatched. The CDR3 has 17 residues. In DNA form, the CDR3 reads TGCGCCAGCAGTCCGGGCGGGCTAGCGGCGAACACCGGGGAGCTGTTTTTT. Translating it yields CASSPGGLAANTGELFF.

The rearrangement uses TRBV28 and TRBJ2-2; D might be TRBD1 or TRBD2, each matching 5 bases. CDR1 MDHEN and CDR2 SYDVKM come from the germline V gene. The germline V and J ends were trimmed by 7 bases and 6 bases, with 15 bases remaining between them. The CDR3 is 14 residues long. The DNA for the CDR3 is TGTGCCAGCACCACCTGGGGGAGATCCGGGGAGCTGTTTTTT. It translates to CASTTWGRSGELFF.

The chain employs TRBV6-6 and TRBJ2-1; TRBD2 matches 8 bases. The CDR3 has 14 amino acids. Germline CDR1 reads MNHNY; CDR2 reads SVGAGI (reference sequence). Trimming removed 7 bases from V and 4 bases from J; junction bases left unmatched: 6. The CDR3 bases are TGTGCCAGCAATAGAGCGGGAGTTTACAATGAGCAGTTCTTC. Its protein is CASNRAGVYNEQFF.

V gene TRBV6-5 combines with J gene TRBJ2-7; D unclear. The V end was cut by 8 bases, the J end by 3 bases, with 8 bases between. From germline, CDR1 is MNHEY and CDR2 SVGAGI. This CDR3 comprises 11 residues. DNA of the CDR3: TGTGCCAGCGGAATCCGCTACGAGCAGTACTTC. This gives the protein CASGIRYEQYF.

The rearrangement joins TRBV19 to TRBJ2-5, with D perhaps assigned TRBD1 or TRBD2 (5 bases each). This CDR3 contains 15 residues. V was cut by 3 bases and J by 4 bases, with 15 bases left in between. Germline loops: CDR1 LNHDA, CDR2 SQIVND (reference sequence). CDR3 sequence reads: CASSIGDRGGETQYF. The CDR3 nucleotides read TGTGCCAGTAGTATCGGGGACCGAGGAGGAGAGACCCAGTACTTC.

This rearrangement joins TRBV6-5 to TRBJ2-7, with TRBD2 matching 8 bases. The V and J ends lost 6 bases and 3 bases, in that order; junction bases with no gene match: 7. The CDR3 has 14 residues. Germline assignment: CDR1 MNHEY and CDR2 SVGAGI. CDR3 DNA sequence: TGTGCCAGCAGCCCCGGACTAGCCCGCTACGAGCAGTACTTC. Translating gives CASSPGLARYEQYF.

V usage is TRBV19 and J usage is TRBJ2-1; 7 bases line up with TRBD2. CDR3 size: 14 residues. In germline, CDR1 is LNHDA, CDR2 SQIVND (reference sequence). Trimming took 6 bases from V and 4 from J; bases not matched to a gene: 6. CDR3: CASRGGDRYNEQFF. The CDR3 DNA sequence: TGTGCCAGTAGGGGAGGGGACCGATACAATGAGCAGTTCTTC.

The V gene is TRBV5-1, the J gene TRBJ2-1, with unresolved D. Trimming stripped 0 bases from V and 9 bases from J, with 10 bases between. The germline CDR1 and CDR2 sequences are SGHRS and YFSETQ. CDR3 size: 13 residues. CDR3 sequence reads: CASSLDLRGEQFF. The CDR3 DNA follows: TGCGCCAGCAGCTTGGACTTGAGAGGTGAGCAGTTCTTC. The full variable domain, with the rest looked up from reference TRBV5-1 and TRBJ2-1, is KAGVTQTPRYLIKTRGQQVTLSCSPISGHRSVSWYQQTPGQGLQFLFEYFSETQRNKGNFPGRFSGRQFSNSRSEMNVSTLELGDSALYLCASSLDLRGEQFFGPGTRLTVL.

The chain combines TRBV28 with TRBJ2-2; D unresolved. The CDR3 has 14 amino acids. Germline CDR1 MDHEN, CDR2 SYDVKM. V was shortened by 3 bases and J by 1 base, with 6 bases between the two germline ends. The DNA of the CDR3 is TGTGCCAGCAGTTTGGAAGGGAACACCGGGGAGCTGTTTTTT. It codes for CASSLEGNTGELFF.